The 26 T cell receptor beta chains in this list originate from one sample, sequenced in a study of shared clonotypes between healthy human individuals. Data came from immunoSEQ multiplex PCR; TCRdb stores just in-frame clones and leaves some out. The data show around 600,000 clones, approximately 95% seen once. Positively selected for CCR7, the CD45RO-negative cells used as naive CD8 cells excluded terminally differentiated effector memory CD45RA+ cells. Sequencing was performed on naive CD8+ T cells sorted from blood. These receptor sequences come from a woman aged 25 to 39 in good health.

The count of this clone is one. The chain combines TRBV30 with TRBJ2-3; the match to TRBD1 covers 11 bases. There are 15 residues in the CDR3. Trimming removed 5 bases from V and 4 bases from J; junction bases left unmatched: 8. From germline, CDR1 is GTSNPN and CDR2 SVGIG (reference sequence). The DNA for the CDR3 is TGTGCCTGGGAAAGGACAGGGGGCGCCGCAGATACGCAGTATTTT. Protein product: CAWERTGGAADTQYF.

V and J are TRBV28 and TRBJ2-1; 12 nucleotides match TRBD2. Germline CDR1 is MDHEN and CDR2 is SYDVKM. With V trimmed by 6 bases and J by 4 bases, 7 bases remained unmatched. There are 16 residues in the CDR3. This chain's CDR3 is CASSFPGLAGYNEQFF. The CDR3 nucleotides are TGTGCCAGCAGCTTCCCGGGACTAGCGGGTTACAATGAGCAGTTCTTC.

CDR3 DNA sequence: TGTGCCAGCGGCGTACAGGGAAGCACAGATACGCAGTATTTT. It specifies CASGVQGSTDTQYF. The rearrangement joins TRBV28 to TRBJ2-3; weak D call: TRBD1 (6 bases). The CDR3 sequence is 14 residues long. Per germline, CDR1 MDHEN and CDR2 SYDVKM. The V end was cut by 8 bases, the J end by 0 bases, with 12 bases between.

In this sample, this clone turned up once. The chain has TRBV20-1 and TRBJ2-7, with unresolved D. Trimming removed 6 bases at V and 4 bases at J, with 4 bases between. The germline V gene encodes CDR1 DFQATT and CDR2 SNEGSKA (reference sequence). The CDR3 runs 9 residues. This chain's CDR3 is CSATYEQYF. In DNA, the CDR3 is TGCAGTGCAACATACGAGCAGTACTTC.

The CDR3 DNA follows: TGCGCCAGCAGCGAGGGACGGTCCTACGAGCAGTACTTC. Its translation is CASSEGRSYEQYF. The V gene is TRBV5-1, the J gene TRBJ2-7; D assignment may be TRBD1 or TRBD2 (5 bases each). Germline V gene data show CDR1 as SGHRS and CDR2 as YFSETQ. Trimming took 4 bases from V and 1 from J, leaving 9 bases between them. The CDR3 sequence is 13 residues long. Together with reference TRBV5-1 and TRBJ2-7, the CDR3 gives the full variable domain: KAGVTQTPRYLIKTRGQQVTLSCSPISGHRSVSWYQQTPGQGLQFLFEYFSETQRNKGNFPGRFSGRQFSNSRSEMNVSTLELGDSALYLCASSEGRSYEQYFGPGTRLTVT.

The rearrangement links TRBV27 to TRBJ2-3; TRBD1 might be the D (6 bases). V lost 0 bases to trimming and J lost 6 bases, with 13 bases between them. This CDR3 comprises 15 residues. From germline, CDR1 is MNHEY and CDR2 SMNVEV (reference sequence). The CDR3 here is CASSLSTPRGDTQYF. The DNA of the CDR3 is TGTGCCAGCAGTTTATCGACTCCGAGGGGGGATACGCAGTATTTT.

This sequence joins TRBV25-1 and TRBJ2-7; the match to TRBD1 covers 9 bases. The CDR3 runs 15 residues. CDR1 is MGHDK, CDR2 SYGVNS, per germline. Germline trimming cut 3 bases from V and 6 bases from J; bases unmatched to any gene: 9. As DNA, the CDR3 is TGTGCCAGCAGTGATTGGTCGGGACAGGGTTTCGAGCAGTACTTC. Residues: CASSDWSGQGFEQYF.

On this clone: At the DNA level, this CDR3 is encoded by other sequences in the same sample as well. The chain uses TRBV27 and TRBJ2-4; D gene unclear. Trimming cost V 3 bases and J 7 bases, with 4 bases left between them. Germline assignment: CDR1 MNHEY and CDR2 SMNVEV (reference sequence). CDR3 length: 11 amino acids. The CDR3 loop is CASSFGNIQYF. The CDR3 bases are TGTGCCAGCAGTTTCGGGAACATTCAGTACTTC.

This chain joins TRBV4-1 and TRBJ2-1; 9 bases are a match to TRBD2. The V and J ends lost 0 bases and 4 bases, in that order; junction bases with no gene match: 7. The CDR3 is 17 residues long. The germline V gene has CDR1 MGHRA and CDR2 YSYEKL. The DNA of the CDR3 is TGCGCCAGCAGCCAAGAAACCCTAGCGGGACAATACAATGAGCAGTTCTTC. It is translated as CASSQETLAGQYNEQFF.

This chain links TRBV6-5 with TRBJ2-7, with TRBD1 matching over 8 bases. This CDR3 has 14 residues. V trimming: 4 bases; J trimming: 1 base; junction bases outside the gene matches: 3. Germline V gene sequence: CDR1 MNHEY, CDR2 SVGAGI. CDR3 sequence (DNA): TGTGCCAGCAGTTCCCGGGACAGGTCCTACGAGCAGTACTTC. It yields the protein CASSSRDRSYEQYF.

The chain recombines TRBV27 with TRBJ2-1; 7 bases fit TRBD2. The germline CDR1 and CDR2 sequences are MNHEY and SMNVEV (reference sequence). Unmatched junction bases numbered 3, after V lost 4 bases and J lost 3 bases. CDR3 length equals 14 residues. The CDR3 region has the DNA TGTGCCAGCAGTTCAGGACTAGACTACAATGAGCAGTTCTTC. It translates to CASSSGLDYNEQFF.

V and J are TRBV28 and TRBJ1-1, with 7 nucleotides matching TRBD1. CDR1 is MDHEN, CDR2 SYDVKM, per germline. The CDR3 is 14 residues long. V shed 6 bases and J 7 bases; nucleotides not matched to a gene: 11. CDR3 residues: CASSLLGQVFEAFF. In DNA, the CDR3 is TGTGCCAGCAGCCTACTCGGACAGGTATTTGAAGCTTTCTTT.

The chain recombines TRBV27 with TRBJ2-1, with TRBD2 identical over 13 bases. J lost 9 bases, V lost 6 bases, and 8 bases had no gene match. Looked up from germline, CDR1 is MNHEY and CDR2 is SMNVEV (reference sequence). The CDR3 consists of 15 residues. CDR3 sequence (DNA): TGTGCCAGCAGCCGAGGGACTAGCGGGAAGCGTGAGCAGTTCTTC. It specifies CASSRGTSGKREQFF.

The CDR3 here is CASSQEGENGNQPQHF. The CDR3 coding sequence is TGTGCCAGCAGTCAAGAGGGGGAAAATGGCAATCAGCCCCAGCATTTT. The chain employs TRBV6-1 and TRBJ1-5; perhaps TRBD1 as D (6 bases). CDR1 is MNHNS and CDR2 is SASEGT in the germline V gene. The CDR3 contains 16 residues. V was shortened by 5 bases and J by 2 bases, with 16 bases between the two germline ends.

Only one count was recorded for this clone. An end of the junction differs from the germline gene, which may be a read error. The V call is TRBV28, the J call TRBJ2-6, with 9 bases aligning to TRBD1. Germline V gene lookup returns CDR1 MDHEN and CDR2 SYDVKM. The CDR3 is 18 amino acids. Here the CDR3 DNA reads TGTGCCAGCAGCCCAATCGAAAGTGGGACAGGGAGCTCTCAAGGAGAGGCTTTC. The encoded protein is CASSPIESGTGSSQGEAF. Filled out from reference TRBV28 and TRBJ2-6, the complete variable domain reads DVKVTQSSRYLVKRTGEKVFLECVQDMDHENMFWYRQDPGLGLRLIYFSYDVKMKEKGDIPEGYSVSREKKERFSLILESASTNQTSMYLCASSPIESGTGSSQGEAFGAGSRLTVL.

This sequence joins TRBV30 and TRBJ2-7; TRBD1 aligns across 10 bases. Germline V lookup: CDR1 GTSNPN, CDR2 SVGIG (reference sequence). J gave up 5 bases and V 1 base, and 11 bases lay outside the gene matches. There are 16 residues in the CDR3. CDR3 DNA sequence: TGTGCCTGGAGTGGGTTGCCGGGACAGGGGCACGACGAGCAGTACTTC. Translated: CAWSGLPGQGHDEQYF.

The rearrangement links TRBV2 to TRBJ1-2, with D maybe TRBD1 (5 bases). Germline loops: CDR1 SNHLY, CDR2 FYNNEI. There are 19 residues in the CDR3. Between the trimmed V and J ends, which lost 1 base and 1 base, there was a span of 22 bases. The CDR3 DNA sequence: TGTGCCAGCAGTGAAGACAGTGAGGCAGGGCCCGACCTTAACTATGGCTACACCTTC. This gives the protein CASSEDSEAGPDLNYGYTF.

The chain is built from TRBV28 and TRBJ2-7, with unresolved D. V was pared by 1 base and J by 0 bases, with 7 bases between. The CDR3 runs to 14 residues. The germline V gene has CDR1 MDHEN and CDR2 SYDVKM. In nucleotides, the CDR3 is TGTGCCAGCAGTTTATTCCTGGCCTCCTACGAGCAGTACTTC. Its translation: CASSLFLASYEQYF.

This clone was observed a single time. This chain links TRBV4-1 with TRBJ2-1; the match to TRBD2 covers 7 bases. J gave up 6 bases and V 4 bases, and 9 bases lay outside the gene matches. The CDR3 loop spans 15 amino acids. Looked up from germline, CDR1 is MGHRA and CDR2 is YSYEKL. In DNA form, the CDR3 reads TGCGCCAGCAGCCGAAATAGCGGGCGGGGCAATGAGCAGTTCTTC. Translating it yields CASSRNSGRGNEQFF.

This chain uses TRBV2 with TRBJ2-7; 11 bases are shared with TRBD2. Germline V gives CDR1 SNHLY, CDR2 FYNNEI. This CDR3 has 14 residues. Trimming cost V 5 bases and J 3 bases; bases outside gene matches: 3. The DNA of the CDR3 is TGTGCCAGCAGTACTAGCGGGAGTTTCTACGAGCAGTACTTC. Residues: CASSTSGSFYEQYF.

J is TRBJ2-1 and V is TRBV6-5; D call uncertain. The CDR3 runs to 15 residues. Germline V gene lookup returns CDR1 MNHEY and CDR2 SVGAGI. Trimming pared 9 bases from V and 5 bases from J, leaving 20 bases between. The CDR3 reads CASSETYSQNNEQFF. The CDR3 nucleotides are TGTGCCAGTTCGGAGACCTACTCGCAAAACAATGAGCAGTTCTTC.

The genes are TRBV28 and TRBJ2-1; 9 positions match TRBD2. After removal of 6 bases from V and 6 bases from J, the junction contained 12 bases not matched to a gene. The germline V gene has CDR1 MDHEN and CDR2 SYDVKM. The CDR3 runs 16 residues. CDR3 nucleotide sequence: TGTGCCAGCAGACCCTGGACTAGCGTTGTGATCAATGAGCAGTTCTTC. This sequence encodes CASRPWTSVVINEQFF.

V gene TRBV28 combines with J gene TRBJ2-3, with a weak D call TRBD2 (6 bases). The V gene's germline CDR1 is MDHEN and CDR2 SYDVKM. V lost 2 bases, J lost 3 bases, and 15 bases lay in between. CDR3 length: 16 amino acids. For the CDR3, the DNA is TGTGCCAGCAGTTTACCCCTGGAGGGACTGACAGATACGCAGTATTTT. Translated, it gives CASSLPLEGLTDTQYF.

The gene calls are TRBV6-5 and TRBJ2-7; TRBD1 is a possible D gene (5 bases). The V gene's germline CDR1 is MNHEY and CDR2 SVGAGI. CDR3 length: 15 amino acids. The germline V and J ends were trimmed by 0 bases and 5 bases, with 14 bases remaining between them. The DNA of the CDR3 is TGTGCCAGCAGTTACTCTGAAGCAGGGCGCCACGAGCAGTACTTC. Protein: CASSYSEAGRHEQYF.

The V call is TRBV2, the J call TRBJ2-1; the match to TRBD2 covers 7 bases. CDR1 and CDR2 (germline): SNHLY, FYNNEI. CDR3 size: 14 residues. V shed 10 bases, J shed 4 bases, and the junction held 10 bases outside the gene matches. The CDR3: CATRGSGIYNEQFF. The DNA of the CDR3 is TGTGCCACCCGCGGGAGCGGAATATACAATGAGCAGTTCTTC.

The chain is built from TRBV28 and TRBJ2-3; no clear D gene. Trimming pared 3 bases from V and 4 bases from J, leaving 5 bases between. CDR1 and CDR2 from the germline V gene are MDHEN and SYDVKM. CDR3 size: 12 residues. The CDR3 spells CASSLEPDTQYF. CDR3 in DNA: TGTGCCAGCAGTTTGGAGCCAGATACGCAGTATTTT.